This T cell receptor beta chain was sequenced for a study of T cells after yellow fever vaccination (dated by TCRdb to the late 2010s). About the investigation overall: The SMART-Seq v4 Ultra Low Input RNA kit was used to prepare libraries from fractions with low cell numbers. The cohort comprised two healthy male donors, one aged 18 to 30 and one aged 30 to 40 years. To follow T-cell clones before and after primary and booster YFV17D yellow fever vaccination, bulk TCR alpha and beta repertoires were sequenced over time. Blood was collected at multiple timepoints before and after primary and secondary immunization, and bulk PBMC replicates and cell subsets were isolated.

TCR cDNA was made using 5'RACE template switching, a step that added a universal primer site and unique molecular identifiers. Priming for cDNA synthesis came from both the TCR alpha and TCR beta constant segments. Library amplification involved two PCR steps, and the second step added sample barcodes and sequencing adapters. Sequencing of the libraries was done on either Illumina HiSeq 2500 (2x100 bp) or NovaSeq (2x150 bp). From the authors' description of their analysis: MIGEC was used to demultiplex reads and collapse the reads into UMI consensus sequences, and MiXCR was used for V(D)J alignment. Vaccine-responding clonotypes were defined with edgeR using replicate PBMC samples, requiring FDR below 0.01 and a log2 fold change above 5 up to day 15. CD4 or CD8 identity was assigned to each bulk clonotype according to whether the clonotype was present at higher abundance in the sequenced CD4 repertoire or the sequenced CD8 repertoire. TCRdb reran the public reads through fastp at Q25 and MiXCR, keeping productive beta chains. Entries are consolidated by CDR3 protein sequence, retaining the most common genes and DNA. The V and J calls reflect TCRdb's pipeline rather than the authors' work. Counted in this sample were hundreds of thousands of distinct CDR3 sequences; 21% of them appeared once. The biggest ten clones account for about 17% of the sample.

What the research found in general, with its limitations: The secondary T-cell response was weaker than the primary response but faster, peaking on day 5 instead of day 15. Most clones expanded after primary vaccination were re-detected after the booster (96% of CD4 and around 88% of CD8), suggesting broad memory maintenance. The study included only two donors, which limits how far the findings can be generalized. Computational filtering was needed because FACS-sorted repertoires could contain abundant contaminating clonotypes from the bulk population. A small fraction of clonotypes appeared in both the CD4 and CD8 compartments, likely as a result of convergent recombination.

The treatment or condition label, read with the paper, signifies: live attenuated yellow fever vaccine strain. At each blood-draw timepoint, two biological replicates of bulk PBMCs were obtained. A standard Ficoll-Paque protocol was used to isolate PBMCs from peripheral blood. TriZol was used to extract RNA from bulk PBMCs, CD4 and CD8 fractions, and dextramer-positive and dextramer-negative fractions. Details on this clonotype: There is no known antigen for this receptor. Within one base of it there is no much larger clone, and no base qualities were kept.

According to the germline V gene, CDR1 reads MGHDK and CDR2 reads SYGVNS. V sheds 2 bases and J sheds 1 base, leaving 8 bases between their ends. The CDR3 starts with the cysteine, ends with the phenylalanine, and has 14 residues. Only CDR3 DNA is held: 42 bases, read in frame from base 1. Material: PBMCs, obtained approximately 20 days after the first yellow fever vaccination. The sequence came from a man aged 18-30 years who received the YFV17D yellow fever vaccine. The V and J genes are TRBV25-1 and TRBJ1-1; no D gene can be assigned with confidence. The CDR3 region: CASSEAGKNTEAFF. The nucleotide sequence reads as follows: TGTGCCAGCAGTGAAGCTGGGAAGAACACTGAAGCTTTCTTT.